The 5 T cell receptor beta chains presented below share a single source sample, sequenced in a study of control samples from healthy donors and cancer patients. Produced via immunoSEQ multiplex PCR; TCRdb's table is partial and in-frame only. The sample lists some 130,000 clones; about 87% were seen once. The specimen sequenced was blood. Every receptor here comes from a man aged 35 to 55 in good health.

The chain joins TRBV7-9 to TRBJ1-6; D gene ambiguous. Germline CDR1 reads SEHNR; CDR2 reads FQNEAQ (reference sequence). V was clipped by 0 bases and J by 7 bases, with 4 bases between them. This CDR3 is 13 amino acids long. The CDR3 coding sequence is TGTGCCAGCAGCTTAGCGGTGAATTCACCCCTCCACTTT. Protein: CASSLAVNSPLHF.

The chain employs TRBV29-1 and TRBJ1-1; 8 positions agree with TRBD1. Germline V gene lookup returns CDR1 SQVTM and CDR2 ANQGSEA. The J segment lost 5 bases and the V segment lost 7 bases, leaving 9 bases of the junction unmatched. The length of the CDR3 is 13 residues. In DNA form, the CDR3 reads TGCAGCGAGAAAACAGGGGGTGGGACTGAAGCTTTCTTT. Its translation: CSEKTGGGTEAFF.

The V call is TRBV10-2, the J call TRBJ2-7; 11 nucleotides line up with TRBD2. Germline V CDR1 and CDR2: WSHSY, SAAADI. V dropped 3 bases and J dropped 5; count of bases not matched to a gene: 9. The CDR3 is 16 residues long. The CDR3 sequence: CASSDPTTSGAHEQYF. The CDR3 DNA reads TGCGCCAGCAGTGATCCAACGACTAGCGGGGCCCACGAGCAGTACTTC.

CDR3 protein: CASSLGLAGGLSYEQYF. CDR3 nucleotides: TGTGCCAGCAGTTTAGGACTAGCGGGGGGCCTCTCCTACGAGCAGTACTTC. The V call is TRBV27, the J call TRBJ2-7, with 14 nucleotides matching TRBD2. The CDR3 runs to 17 residues. Germline lookup yields CDR1 MNHEY and CDR2 SMNVEV (reference sequence). The ends lost 2 bases at V and 0 bases at J; junction bases unmatched: 3.

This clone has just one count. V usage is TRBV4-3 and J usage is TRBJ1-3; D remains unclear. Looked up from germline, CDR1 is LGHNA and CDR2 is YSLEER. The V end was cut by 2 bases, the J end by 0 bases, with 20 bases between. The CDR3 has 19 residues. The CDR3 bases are TGCGCCAGCAGCCAACCTGCCCTCCCATCCCTAATCTCTGGAAACACCATATATTTT. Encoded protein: CASSQPALPSLISGNTIYF.